This T cell receptor beta chain derives from a study of blood T cell repertoires in COVID-19. Clinical histories supplied by participants themselves formed the basis of cohort assignment. Two negative PCRs, clearance, or symptom resolution were required of recovered Cohort 3 donors. Some clones are missing from TCRdb's copy, which holds only in-frame ones; the method was immunoSEQ multiplex PCR. In the table there are over 250,000 clones, 80% to 90% of which are singletons. Germline CDR1 and CDR2: MDHEN and SYDVKM. CDR3 length equals 14 residues. Trimming shortened V by 2 bases and J by 4 bases, and 11 bases separated the two germline ends.

This clonotype was sampled from a woman aged 25 to 39 who had recovered from COVID-19. The specimen was PBMCs or T cells enriched from blood (not recorded which). This chain uses TRBV28 with TRBJ2-5, with D unclear. CDR3 sequence (DNA): TGTGCCAGCAGTTTAGTGTCGGTCGGAGAGACCCAGTACTTC. As protein: CASSLVSVGETQYF.